Below, 30 T cell receptor beta chains from the same sample are listed, as sequenced in a study of blood T cell repertoires in COVID-19. Using immunoSEQ multiplex PCR, the repertoire was profiled, and TCRdb retains in-frame clones only, with some absent. The profile shows 70,000 or so clones, 85% to 90% of them singletons. Sequenced input: peripheral blood. All receptors come from a man aged 70-80 years with active or convalescent COVID-19.

J is TRBJ2-7 and V is TRBV12-3 or TRBV12-4; 7 nucleotides line up with TRBD2. With V trimmed by 8 bases and J by 6 bases, 10 bases remained unmatched. The length of the CDR3 is 13 residues. The CDR3 DNA sequence: TGTGCCAGCGCGGCGGGAGATCAGCGCGAGCAGTACTTC. Its translation: CASAAGDQREQYF.

This chain joins TRBV19 and TRBJ1-2; a weak D match, TRBD1 (5 bases). Germline V gene sequence: CDR1 LNHDA, CDR2 SQIVND (reference sequence). Trimming removed 7 bases from V and 4 bases from J, with 19 bases in between. The CDR3 is 15 amino acids. CDR3 region: CASTRTLTKPYGYTF. DNA of the CDR3: TGTGCCAGTACCAGGACACTAACCAAACCCTATGGCTACACCTTC. Full variable domain (missing parts from reference TRBV19 and TRBJ1-2): DGGITQSPKYLFRKEGQNVTLSCEQNLNHDAMYWYRQDPGQGLRLIYYSQIVNDFQKGDIAEGYSVSREKKESFPLTVTSAQKNPTAFYLCASTRTLTKPYGYTFGSGTRLTVV.

V gene TRBV4-2 combines with J gene TRBJ2-7; 8 bases fit TRBD1. Trimming removed 1 base from V and 2 bases from J; junction bases left unmatched: 7. Germline CDR1 reads LGHNA; CDR2 reads YNFKEQ. This CDR3 region has 16 residues. CDR3 nucleotide sequence: TGTGCCAGCAGCCAAGTATCGGCAGGGGGCACCTACGAGCAGTACTTC. Amino acid sequence: CASSQVSAGGTYEQYF.

This chain joins TRBV6-1 and TRBJ2-1, with D perhaps TRBD2 (6 bases). Germline assignment: CDR1 MNHNS and CDR2 SASEGT. The CDR3 length is 18 residues. V gave up 4 bases and J gave up 8 bases, with 27 bases separating them. The CDR3 protein is CASSAYPPGGLSQDEQFF. Here the CDR3 DNA reads TGTGCCAGCAGTGCCTATCCCCCCGGGGGACTTTCTCAGGATGAGCAGTTCTTC.

The chain links TRBV30 to TRBJ1-6; 7 bases line up with TRBD1. CDR1 GTSNPN and CDR2 SVGIG come from the germline V gene (reference sequence). The CDR3 has 14 residues. Trimming cost V 3 bases and J 2 bases; bases outside gene matches: 1. The CDR3 nucleotides are TGTGCCTGGAGGACAGGGACCTATAATTCACCCCTCCACTTT. Translating gives CAWRTGTYNSPLHF.

The chain recombines TRBV4-1 with TRBJ1-3; perhaps TRBD1 as D (5 bases). The CDR3 consists of 17 residues. Looked up from germline, CDR1 is MGHRA and CDR2 is YSYEKL. Trimming removed 2 bases at V and 4 bases at J, with 18 bases between. DNA for the CDR3: TGCGCCAGCAGCCAAACCGGCGGGACCGCGGGGGGAAACACCATATATTTT. This codes for CASSQTGGTAGGNTIYF.

The gene calls are TRBV5-5 and TRBJ2-4, with a weak D call TRBD2 (6 bases). This CDR3 is built from 15 residues. V dropped 6 bases and J dropped 1 base, with 14 bases sitting between them. The V gene's germline CDR1 is SGHKS and CDR2 YYEKEE (reference sequence). CDR3 sequence (DNA): TGTGCCAGCACCTGGTGGGGGGACGCCAAAAACATTCAGTACTTC. It codes for CASTWWGDAKNIQYF.

This clone was seen a single time. The rearrangement joins TRBV28 to TRBJ1-2; D gene unclear. The CDR3 extends over 13 amino acids. The V gene's germline CDR1 is MDHEN and CDR2 SYDVKM. With 7 bases removed from V and 3 bases from J, the gap between germline ends came to 12 bases. CDR3 sequence (DNA): TGTGCCAGCACTTCGGGGTCCTACTATGGCTACACCTTC. Encoded protein: CASTSGSYYGYTF.

The chain carries TRBV2 and TRBJ1-3; D gene uncertain. The V gene's germline CDR1 is SNHLY and CDR2 FYNNEI. The V end was cut by 6 bases, the J end by 9 bases, with 15 bases between. This CDR3 comprises 13 residues. The CDR3 reads CASRPGAESTIYF. The CDR3 DNA is TGTGCCAGCAGGCCGGGAGCCGAATCCACCATATATTTT.

The gene calls are TRBV7-9 and TRBJ2-1; 8 positions agree with TRBD2. Trimming cost V 2 bases and J 7 bases; bases outside gene matches: 4. Germline loops: CDR1 SEHNR, CDR2 FQNEAQ (reference sequence). This CDR3 region has 14 residues. The CDR3, as DNA: TGTGCCAGCAGCTTAACGGGAGGGGGGAATGAGCAGTTCTTC. Its translation: CASSLTGGGNEQFF.

This chain connects TRBV7-2 to TRBJ2-5, with D possibly TRBD1 on 5 matching bases. The CDR3 is 14 residues long. Germline V gives CDR1 SGHTA, CDR2 FQGNSA. Trimming stripped 4 bases from V and 2 bases from J, with 11 bases between. The CDR3 DNA is TGTGCCAGCAGCTCGAGACAGATTCAAGAGACCCAGTACTTC. Amino acid sequence: CASSSRQIQETQYF.

V gene TRBV6-1 combines with J gene TRBJ1-3; no clear D. V shed 0 bases and J shed 2 bases, with 11 bases lying between them. This CDR3 comprises 16 residues. Germline V gene sequence: CDR1 MNHNS, CDR2 SASEGT. The CDR3: CASSEARQWAGNTIYF. Written as DNA, the CDR3 is TGTGCCAGCAGTGAAGCGAGGCAGTGGGCTGGAAACACCATATATTTT.

V gene TRBV27 combines with J gene TRBJ1-1; 10 bases fit TRBD1. CDR1 is MNHEY and CDR2 is SMNVEV in the germline V gene (reference sequence). The V gene end was trimmed by 7 bases and the J gene end by 4 bases; junction bases not matched to a gene: 9. The CDR3 runs to 15 residues. The CDR3 reads CASTSPGTGATEAFF. The CDR3 DNA reads as TGTGCCAGCACCTCCCCGGGGACAGGGGCCACTGAAGCTTTCTTT.

The chain couples TRBV27 to TRBJ1-1; 7 bases match TRBD1. The CDR3 length is 14 residues. V shed 7 bases and J 1 base; nucleotides not matched to a gene: 6. CDR1 MNHEY and CDR2 SMNVEV come from the germline V gene (reference sequence). The CDR3 is CASNRQGPNTEAFF. CDR3 coding DNA: TGTGCCAGCAACCGACAGGGCCCGAACACTGAAGCTTTCTTT.

The gene calls are TRBV19 and TRBJ2-7; the D is unclear. Germline assignment: CDR1 LNHDA and CDR2 SQIVND (reference sequence). V was trimmed by 5 bases and J by 6 bases, leaving 14 bases between them. CDR3 length equals 13 residues. The CDR3 region is CASSPNHRGEQYF. CDR3 sequence (DNA): TGTGCCAGTAGTCCCAACCACCGCGGCGAGCAGTACTTC.

The chain couples TRBV29-1 to TRBJ1-1, with 10 bases fitting TRBD1. CDR1 and CDR2 from the germline V gene are SQVTM and ANQGSEA. The ends lost 7 bases at V and 4 bases at J; junction bases unmatched: 9. This CDR3 spans 14 amino acids. CDR3 region: CSAGQGGLSTEAFF. The CDR3 bases are TGCAGCGCTGGACAGGGGGGGTTAAGCACTGAAGCTTTCTTT.

V gene TRBV5-1 combines with J gene TRBJ2-7; TRBD2 matches at 7 bases. The CDR3 loop spans 15 amino acids. Germline CDR1 and CDR2: SGHRS and YFSETQ. V lost 1 base, J lost 6 bases, and 10 bases stayed unmatched. CDR3 in amino acids: CASSLRDAGGVEQYF. The DNA of the CDR3 is TGCGCCAGCAGCTTGAGGGACGCTGGGGGGGTCGAGCAGTACTTC.

V usage is TRBV10-3 and J usage is TRBJ1-1; TRBD1 aligns across 9 bases. CDR3 size: 15 residues. Germline V gene lookup returns CDR1 ENHRY and CDR2 SYGVKD. The ends lost 4 bases at V and 4 bases at J; junction bases unmatched: 7. CDR3 sequence reads: CAISGVGTGSTEAFF. The CDR3 DNA sequence: TGTGCCATCAGTGGAGTGGGGACAGGGTCCACTGAAGCTTTCTTT.

The chain uses TRBV19 and TRBJ2-2, with D possibly TRBD1 on 6 matching bases. The CDR3 runs 15 residues. Germline V CDR1 and CDR2: LNHDA, SQIVND (reference sequence). V dropped 1 base and J dropped 0 bases, with 6 bases sitting between them. The CDR3 DNA sequence: TGTGCCAGTAGTATAGGGACAGCGAACACCGGGGAGCTGTTTTTT. It specifies CASSIGTANTGELFF.

The chain recombines TRBV7-8 with TRBJ2-7; D remains ambiguous. This CDR3 spans 14 amino acids. Germline V gene data show CDR1 as SGHVS and CDR2 as FQNEAQ. V was shortened by 6 bases and J by 3 bases, with 15 bases between the two germline ends. The chain's CDR3 is CASRPTVTSYEQYF. CDR3 DNA sequence: TGTGCCAGCAGACCAACGGTTACGAGCTACGAGCAGTACTTC.

The chain has TRBV19 and TRBJ1-2, with D possibly TRBD1 on 6 matching bases. There are 15 residues in the CDR3. Trimming left V 9 bases short and J 8 bases short, with 25 bases between. Looked up from germline, CDR1 is LNHDA and CDR2 is SQIVND (reference sequence). The CDR3 nucleotides read TGTGCCAGCGAGAGGGGGGGGGCCCCCCCAATGGGCTACACCTTC. Encoded protein: CASERGGAPPMGYTF.

V and J are TRBV21-1 and TRBJ1-2; the table's D call TRBD1 went unverified against the DNA. TRBV21-1 is assigned pseudogene status. The CDR3 loop spans 17 amino acids. The CDR3 nucleotides are TGTGCCAGCAGCAAATGGCTCACAGCCTCTGCCCTCTATGGCTACACCTTC. It encodes CASSKWLTASALYGYTF.

The chain is built from TRBV19 and TRBJ2-7; D is perhaps TRBD1 (5 bases). Trimming took off 5 bases at V and 7 bases at J, with 15 bases between the two ends. This CDR3 is built from 13 residues. Germline CDR1 LNHDA, CDR2 SQIVND (reference sequence). Here the CDR3 reads CASSSYQGVEQYF. DNA for the CDR3: TGTGCCAGTAGTTCCTACCAGGGTGTAGAGCAGTACTTC.

The chain couples TRBV4-1 to TRBJ2-3; TRBD2 matches at 10 bases. The CDR3 spans 16 residues. Germline CDR1 reads MGHRA; CDR2 reads YSYEKL. Losses at the gene ends were 1 base for V and 5 bases for J; bases not matched to a gene: 6. This CDR3 reads CASSQAIAGGQDTQYF. The CDR3 nucleotides read TGCGCCAGCAGCCAAGCCATAGCGGGAGGTCAAGATACGCAGTATTTT.

The CDR3, as DNA: TGTGCCAGCAGTGAGGGAGGCCACTATGGCTACACCTTC. Protein: CASSEGGHYGYTF. The chain couples TRBV2 to TRBJ1-2, with D uncertain. The CDR3 length is 13 residues. CDR1 and CDR2 from the germline V gene are SNHLY and FYNNEI. The V gene lost 3 bases and the J gene lost 3 bases, with 8 bases spanning the gap.

In DNA form, the CDR3 reads TGTGCCAGCGCCCCAATCAGGAACGAGCAGTACTTC. Protein product: CASAPIRNEQYF. V is TRBV6-5 and J is TRBJ2-7; no clear D gene. V lost 8 bases, J lost 5 bases, and 13 bases lay in between. The CDR3 is 12 residues long. Looked up from germline, CDR1 is MNHEY and CDR2 is SVGAGI.

This clone has only one observation. The chain is built from TRBV9 and TRBJ2-1, with 8 nucleotides matching TRBD2. Germline V gene data show CDR1 as SGDLS and CDR2 as YYNGEE. The CDR3 covers 16 residues. The junction had 10 bases not matched to a gene; V was cut back by 0 bases and J by 8 bases. The CDR3 bases are TGTGCCAGCAGCGTAGCGGGAGGGAGTTTGGGCGATGAGCAGTTCTTC. Its translation: CASSVAGGSLGDEQFF.

The chain links TRBV10-3 to TRBJ2-5; 8 nucleotides agree with TRBD2. With 3 bases clipped from V and 4 bases from J, the junction kept 4 bases outside the gene matches. The CDR3 is made up of 14 amino acids. Germline V gene data show CDR1 as ENHRY and CDR2 as SYGVKD. The CDR3 sequence: CAISDSGGPETQYF. The CDR3, as DNA: TGTGCCATCAGTGACTCGGGAGGGCCAGAGACCCAGTACTTC.

This chain joins TRBV18 and TRBJ2-6, with D unclear. The CDR3 is made up of 16 amino acids. Germline V lookup: CDR1 KGHSH, CDR2 LQKENI. V was pared by 3 bases and J by 0 bases, with 9 bases between. CDR3 nucleotides: TGTGCCAGCTCACCTCTAGTTGCCTCTGGGGCCAACGTCCTGACTTTC. It yields the protein CASSPLVASGANVLTF. Full variable domain (outside the CDR3, taken from reference TRBV18 and TRBJ2-6): NAGVMQNPRHLVRRRGQEARLRCSPMKGHSHVYWYRQLPEEGLKFMVYLQKENIIDESGMPKERFSAEFPKEGPSILRIQQVVRGDSAAYFCASSPLVASGANVLTFGAGSRLTVL.

The V and J genes are TRBV11-2 and TRBJ1-1; possibly TRBD1 for D (6 bases). V was trimmed by 1 base and J by 0 bases, leaving 12 bases between them. The CDR3 runs to 16 residues. CDR1 and CDR2 (germline): SGHAT, FQNNGV. CDR3 bases: TGTGCCAGCAGCTTAGCAGGACAGTTCATGAACACTGAAGCTTTCTTT. Translation gives CASSLAGQFMNTEAFF.